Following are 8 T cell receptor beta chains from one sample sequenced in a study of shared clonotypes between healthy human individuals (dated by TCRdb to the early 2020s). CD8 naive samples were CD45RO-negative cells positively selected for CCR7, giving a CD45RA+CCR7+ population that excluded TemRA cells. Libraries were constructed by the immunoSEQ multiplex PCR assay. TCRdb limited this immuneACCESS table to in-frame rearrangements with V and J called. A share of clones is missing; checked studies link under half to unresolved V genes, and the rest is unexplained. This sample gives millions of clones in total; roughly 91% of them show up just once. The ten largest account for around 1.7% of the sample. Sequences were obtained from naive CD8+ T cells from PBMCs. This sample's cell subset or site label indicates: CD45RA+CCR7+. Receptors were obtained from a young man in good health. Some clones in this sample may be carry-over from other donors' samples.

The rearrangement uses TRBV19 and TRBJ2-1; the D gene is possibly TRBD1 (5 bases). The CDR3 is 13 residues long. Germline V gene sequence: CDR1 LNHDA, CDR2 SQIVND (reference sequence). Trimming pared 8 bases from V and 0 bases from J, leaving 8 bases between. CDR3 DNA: TGTGCCAGTGCTAGGGGCTCCTACAATGAGCAGTTCTTC. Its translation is CASARGSYNEQFF.

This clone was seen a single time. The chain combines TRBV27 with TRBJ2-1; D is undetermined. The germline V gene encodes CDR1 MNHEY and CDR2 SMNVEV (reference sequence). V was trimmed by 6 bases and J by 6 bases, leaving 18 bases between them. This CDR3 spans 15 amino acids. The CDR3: CASRRPLGWGNEQFF. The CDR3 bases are TGTGCCAGCAGGCGACCTCTGGGGTGGGGCAATGAGCAGTTCTTC.

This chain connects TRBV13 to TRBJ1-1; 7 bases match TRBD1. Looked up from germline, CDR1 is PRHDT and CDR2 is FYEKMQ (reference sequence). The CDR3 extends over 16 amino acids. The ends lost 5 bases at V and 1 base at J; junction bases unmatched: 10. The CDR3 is CASSPSQGQPNTEAFF. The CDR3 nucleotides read TGTGCCAGCAGCCCATCCCAGGGACAGCCGAACACTGAAGCTTTCTTT.

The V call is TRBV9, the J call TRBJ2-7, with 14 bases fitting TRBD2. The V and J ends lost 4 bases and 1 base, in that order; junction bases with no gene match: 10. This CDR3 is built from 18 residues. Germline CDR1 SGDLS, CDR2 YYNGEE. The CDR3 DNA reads TGTGCCAGCAGCCGTCGACTAGCGGGAGGGCCAGGGTCCTACGAGCAGTACTTC. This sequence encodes CASSRRLAGGPGSYEQYF. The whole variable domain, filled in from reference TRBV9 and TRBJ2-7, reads DSGVTQTPKHLITATGQRVTLRCSPRSGDLSVYWYQQSLDQGLQFLIQYYNGEERAKGNILERFSAQQFPDLHSELNLSSLELGDSALYFCASSRRLAGGPGSYEQYFGPGTRLTVT.

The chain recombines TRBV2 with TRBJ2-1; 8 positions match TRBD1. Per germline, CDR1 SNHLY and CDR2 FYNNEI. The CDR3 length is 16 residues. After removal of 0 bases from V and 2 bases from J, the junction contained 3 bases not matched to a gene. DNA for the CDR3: TGTGCCAGCAGTGAAGCGCCGGGACAGGCCTACAATGAGCAGTTCTTC. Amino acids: CASSEAPGQAYNEQFF.

This CDR3 is CSVEAVLAGRLPSRNEQFF. The CDR3 DNA is TGCAGCGTTGAGGCTGTCCTAGCGGGAAGGCTCCCGTCCCGGAATGAGCAGTTCTTC. This rearrangement joins TRBV29-1 to TRBJ2-1, with 9 bases lining up with TRBD2. This CDR3 spans 19 amino acids. V was pared by 3 bases and J by 7 bases, with 22 bases of the junction left unmatched. Germline V gene sequence: CDR1 SQVTM, CDR2 ANQGSEA.

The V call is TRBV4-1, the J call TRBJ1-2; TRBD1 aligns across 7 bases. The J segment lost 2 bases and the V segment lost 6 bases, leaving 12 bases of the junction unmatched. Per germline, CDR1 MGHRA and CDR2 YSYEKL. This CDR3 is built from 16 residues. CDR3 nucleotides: TGCGCCAGCAGTCACTTGACAGGGTCACTAAACTATGGCTACACCTTC. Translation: CASSHLTGSLNYGYTF.

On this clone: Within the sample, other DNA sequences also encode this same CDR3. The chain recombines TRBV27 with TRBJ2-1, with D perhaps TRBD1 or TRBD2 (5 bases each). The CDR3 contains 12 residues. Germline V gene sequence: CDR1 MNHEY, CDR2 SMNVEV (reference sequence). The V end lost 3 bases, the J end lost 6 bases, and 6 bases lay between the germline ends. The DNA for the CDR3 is TGTGCCAGCAGTTTGGGGGTCAATGAGCAGTTCTTC. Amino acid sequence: CASSLGVNEQFF.